This TCR beta chain derives from a study of blood T cell repertoires in COVID-19. Study details: T cells, B-cell-depleted T cells, or PBMCs provided the cDNA or gDNA that served as material.

The table came from immunoSEQ multiplex PCR; TCRdb's copy has only in-frame clones and leaves some out. There are approximately 94,000 clones in the sample; approximately 93% occur only once, and 2.1% lies in the top ten. This CDR3 comprises 15 residues. Germline V gene sequence: CDR1 SGDLS, CDR2 YYNGEE. V was clipped by 3 bases and J by 7 bases, with 19 bases between them. The source of this sequence is a man aged 45-65 years with active COVID-19. The sample taken for sequencing was peripheral blood. The genes are TRBV9 and TRBJ1-2; D is perhaps TRBD1 (6 bases). In nucleotides, the CDR3 is TGTGCCAGCAGCGCCTCGCCCGGGGGGCTAAGTGGCTACACCTTC. This encodes CASSASPGGLSGYTF.